This passage covers 22 T cell receptor beta chains from one sample sequenced in a study of blood T cells in healthy people across ages. It was with a sample-barcoded 5' primer and a J-beta primer mix that a second PCR of roughly 7 to 12 cycles was run. One entry per CDR3 protein, called by TCRdb with MiXCR from the 5' RACE reads. Here the sample spans about 1.4 million distinct CDR3 sequences, approximately 59% being singletons. Sequencing was carried out using blood. Every receptor here comes from a man aged 18 to 30 in good health.

The rearrangement links TRBV20-1 to TRBJ1-2, with TRBD1 as a possible D gene (5 bases). The CDR3 runs to 12 residues. In germline, CDR1 is DFQATT, CDR2 SNEGSKA (reference sequence). The V and J ends lost 2 bases and 2 bases respectively, with 6 bases between them. The CDR3 protein is CSARRDNYGYTF. DNA for the CDR3: TGCAGTGCTAGACGGGACAACTATGGCTACACCTTC.

The V call is TRBV15, the J call TRBJ2-5; D gene unclear. The CDR3 has 13 residues. Germline CDR1 reads LNHNV; CDR2 reads YYDKDF (reference sequence). V dropped 1 base and J dropped 4 bases, with 7 bases sitting between them. The CDR3 DNA is TGTGCCACCAGCAGAGTGGTGGGAGAGACCCAGTACTTC. As protein: CATSRVVGETQYF. Full variable domain (remainder filled in from reference TRBV15 and TRBJ2-5): DAMVIQNPRYQVTQFGKPVTLSCSQTLNHNVMYWYQQKSSQAPKLLFHYYDKDFNNEADTPDNFQSRRPNTSFCFLDIRSPGLGDTAMYLCATSRVVGETQYFGPGTRLLVL.

This clonotype was seen only a few times. This chain uses TRBV5-1 with TRBJ2-6; D might be TRBD1 (5 bases). Germline V lookup: CDR1 SGHRS, CDR2 YFSETQ. V lost 3 bases, J lost 0 bases, and 13 bases lay in between. CDR3 length: 17 amino acids. The CDR3, as DNA: TGCGCCAGCAGCTCCAAAGGGGAAAACTCTGGGGCCAACGTCCTGACTTTC. Protein product: CASSSKGENSGANVLTF. Variable domain in full (rest from reference TRBV5-1 and TRBJ2-6): KAGVTQTPRYLIKTRGQQVTLSCSPISGHRSVSWYQQTPGQGLQFLFEYFSETQRNKGNFPGRFSGRQFSNSRSEMNVSTLELGDSALYLCASSSKGENSGANVLTFGAGSRLTVL.

The rearrangement joins TRBV4-2 to TRBJ1-5, with D tentatively TRBD1 (5 bases). The CDR3 runs to 15 residues. V lost 0 bases to trimming and J lost 9 bases, with 15 bases between them. Germline CDR1 is LGHNA and CDR2 is YNFKEQ. The CDR3 spells CASSQDWDEDRPQHF. The CDR3 DNA reads TGTGCCAGCAGCCAAGATTGGGACGAGGATCGGCCCCAGCATTTT.

The J gene is TRBJ1-2, the V gene TRBV6-5; 7 bases line up with TRBD1. The CDR3 is 14 amino acids. Germline CDR1 MNHEY, CDR2 SVGAGI. The J segment lost 4 bases and the V segment lost 1 base, leaving 3 bases of the junction unmatched. In DNA form, the CDR3 reads TGTGCCAGCAGTTACTTGGACAGGCCCTATGGCTACACCTTC. Protein: CASSYLDRPYGYTF.

CDR3 sequence: CAREPGHLFGAFF. As DNA, the CDR3 is TGTGCCCGTGAGCCGGGACACCTCTTTGGAGCTTTCTTT. J is TRBJ1-1 and V is TRBV21-1; the table gives TRBD1 as D, unverified against the DNA. TRBV21-1 is labeled a pseudogene. CDR3 length: 13 amino acids.

The chain uses TRBV11-2 and TRBJ2-3, with D unclear. The CDR3 extends over 12 amino acids. Deletions cut 3 bases from V and 7 bases from J, with 8 bases between. The germline CDR1 and CDR2 sequences are SGHAT and FQNNGV. The CDR3 DNA is TGTGCCAGCAGCTTGACATCTAATACGCAGTATTTT. Residues: CASSLTSNTQYF. The entire variable domain, with the rest obtained from reference TRBV11-2 and TRBJ2-3, is as follows: EAGVAQSPRYKIIEKRQSVAFWCNPISGHATLYWYQQILGQGPKLLIQFQNNGVVDDSQLPKDRFSAERLKGVDSTLKIQPAKLEDSAVYLCASSLTSNTQYFGPGTRLTVL.

The rearrangement joins TRBV7-2 to TRBJ2-7; maybe TRBD2 (7 bases). Germline V gene lookup returns CDR1 SGHTA and CDR2 FQGNSA. The CDR3 sequence is 15 residues long. Trimming took 2 bases from V and 10 from J, leaving 21 bases between them. The CDR3 DNA is TGTGCCAGCAGCTTAAACGGGGGGCCAACCCGGGACCAGTACTTC. Translation: CASSLNGGPTRDQYF.

The CDR3 loop is CSVEGLAGGLGTDTQYF. The CDR3 bases are TGCAGCGTTGAAGGGCTAGCGGGAGGGCTTGGCACAGATACGCAGTATTTT. The J gene is TRBJ2-3, the V gene TRBV29-1; TRBD2 aligns across 12 bases. The junction had 6 bases not matched to a gene; V was cut back by 1 base and J by 1 base. Germline loops: CDR1 SQVTM, CDR2 ANQGSEA. The CDR3 runs 17 residues.

This chain links TRBV2 with TRBJ2-7; the D call may be TRBD1 or TRBD2 (5 bases each). The CDR3 is 14 residues long. In germline, CDR1 is SNHLY, CDR2 FYNNEI. V was trimmed by 5 bases and J by 0 bases, leaving 11 bases between them. CDR3 in DNA: TGTGCCAGCAGTACCGGGGCGAGCTCCTACGAGCAGTACTTC. Its protein is CASSTGASSYEQYF.

The chain employs TRBV4-3 and TRBJ2-5; D is unresolved. The J call is doubtful: the DNA matches TRBJ2-7 better. The CDR3 is 14 amino acids. CDR1 and CDR2 from the germline V gene are LGHNA and YSLEER. Here the CDR3 reads CASSQAIYSYEQYF. For the CDR3, the DNA is TGCGCCAGCAGCCAGGCCATCTACTCCTACGAGCAGTACTTC.

V gene TRBV27 combines with J gene TRBJ2-3; 8 nucleotides align to TRBD1. Germline V gives CDR1 MNHEY, CDR2 SMNVEV (reference sequence). There are 16 residues in the CDR3. The J segment lost 8 bases and the V segment lost 7 bases, leaving 17 bases of the junction unmatched. CDR3 sequence (DNA): TGTGCCAGCACCAGCCTCCCAGGGGGCCACATAGGTACGCAGTATTTT. It is translated as CASTSLPGGHIGTQYF.

This clonotype appeared a few times. The chain recombines TRBV7-9 with TRBJ1-2; TRBD1 might be the D (6 bases). The CDR3 has 14 residues. The V gene's germline CDR1 is SEHNR and CDR2 FQNEAQ (reference sequence). The ends were cut back, 6 bases at V and 3 bases at J, with 14 bases in the middle. CDR3 bases: TGTGCCAGCAGTGATTCAGGGGCTTACTATGGCTACACCTTC. It is translated as CASSDSGAYYGYTF.

The rearrangement uses TRBV12-3 or TRBV12-4 and TRBJ2-4; a possible D gene is TRBD2 (6 bases). The J call may be incorrect, as the DNA end agrees better with TRBJ2-7. CDR3 length equals 13 residues. In nucleotides, the CDR3 is TGTGCCAGCAGTTACGGGAGTGCGCACGAGCAGTACTTC. Residues: CASSYGSAHEQYF.

The rearrangement joins TRBV29-1 to TRBJ1-2; tentative D call: TRBD1 (5 bases). CDR3 length: 14 residues. Germline CDR1 and CDR2: SQVTM and ANQGSEA. Trimming pared 3 bases from V and 1 base from J, leaving 12 bases between. DNA for the CDR3: TGCAGCGTTGAGTACCCGGGACTTAACTATGGCTACACCTTC. It translates to CSVEYPGLNYGYTF.

This chain joins TRBV20-1 and TRBJ2-5; 12 nucleotides agree with TRBD2. CDR1 is DFQATT, CDR2 SNEGSKA, per germline (reference sequence). The CDR3 extends over 16 amino acids. Trimming cost V 3 bases and J 1 base; bases outside gene matches: 6. The CDR3 sequence is CSASLLAGGSQETQYF. Written as DNA, the CDR3 is TGCAGTGCTAGCCTACTAGCGGGGGGCTCCCAAGAGACCCAGTACTTC.

The V call is TRBV7-9, the J call TRBJ2-1, with D perhaps TRBD2 (6 bases). V was pared by 0 bases and J by 13 bases, with 19 bases between. Germline CDR1 SEHNR, CDR2 FQNEAQ (reference sequence). The CDR3 runs to 15 residues. The CDR3 region is CASSLAQTSSGGQFF. In DNA form, the CDR3 reads TGTGCCAGCAGCTTAGCACAAACTAGCTCTGGGGGACAGTTCTTC.

This clonotype was detected once. The junction and the germline gene differ at one end; a read error may be behind it. V usage is TRBV7-6 and J usage is TRBJ2-2; 11 bases align to TRBD2. Looked up from germline, CDR1 is SGHVS and CDR2 is FNYEAQ. CDR3 length equals 16 residues. The CDR3 bases are TGTACCAGCAGCTTAGAAATAGCGGGAGGGCCCGGGGAGCTGTTTTTT. Residues: CTSSLEIAGGPGELFF.

This chain connects TRBV2 to TRBJ1-5, with D unresolved. The germline V gene has CDR1 SNHLY and CDR2 FYNNEI. The CDR3 length is 14 residues. V was cut by 7 bases and J by 0 bases, with 10 bases left in between. The CDR3 nucleotides are TGTGCCAGCACTCGACGGTATAGCAATCAGCCCCAGCATTTT. This encodes CASTRRYSNQPQHF.

The rearrangement joins TRBV3-1 to TRBJ2-5; D unresolved. V dropped 0 bases and J dropped 2 bases, with 10 bases sitting between them. CDR3 length: 15 residues. CDR1 LGHDT and CDR2 YNNKEL come from the germline V gene (reference sequence). CDR3 sequence: CASSQDLAAQETQYF. CDR3 coding DNA: TGTGCCAGCAGCCAAGATCTGGCAGCACAAGAGACCCAGTACTTC.

This clonotype has just a few counts. This rearrangement joins TRBV6-5 to TRBJ1-1; possible D gene TRBD1, 5 bases. The V gene lost 5 bases and the J gene lost 4 bases, with 11 bases spanning the gap. The CDR3 loop spans 13 amino acids. The germline gives CDR1 MNHEY, CDR2 SVGAGI. This CDR3 reads CASSPGRSTEAFF. As DNA, the CDR3 is TGTGCCAGCAGTCCGGGACGGAGCACTGAAGCTTTCTTT.

The V call is TRBV28, the J call TRBJ1-2; the D is unclear. Trimming cost V 6 bases and J 4 bases, with 12 bases left between them. This CDR3 has 13 amino acids. The germline gives CDR1 MDHEN, CDR2 SYDVKM. The CDR3 is CASRTINSYGYTF. The CDR3 DNA reads as TGTGCCAGCAGGACTATCAACAGCTATGGCTACACCTTC.